The source of this TCR beta chain is a study of blood T cell repertoires in COVID-19. Study in general: Some COVID-19 samples were acute and others convalescent; all came from the United States, Italy and Spain. PBMCs, B-cell-depleted T cells, or T cells were the source of the cDNA or gDNA that made up the material.

Original analysis: Quantification of nucleated cells was approximated via reference gene primer amplification. Generated by immunoSEQ multiplex PCR, the TCRdb table keeps only in-frame clones and is missing some. From that table come the V and J calls and clone size; the DNA was used to work out D and trimming. The sample has some 220,000 clones; roughly 80% are singletons. This clone occurred once. V lost 6 bases to trimming and J lost 0 bases; unmatched junction nucleotides: 3. The CDR3 contains 14 residues. The V gene's germline CDR1 is LGHNT and CDR2 FRNRAP. This receptor was obtained from a woman aged 70-85 years with acute or convalescent COVID-19. Specimen: peripheral blood. The gene calls are TRBV12-5 and TRBJ2-3; 7 nucleotides align to TRBD2. CDR3 in amino acids: CASGSSGSTDTQYF. In DNA, the CDR3 is TGTGCTAGTGGGTCTAGCGGAAGCACAGATACGCAGTATTTT. Complete variable domain (other parts from reference TRBV12-5 and TRBJ2-3): DARVTQTPRHKVTEMGQEVTMRCQPILGHNTVFWYRQTMMQGLELLAYFRNRAPLDDSGMPKDRFSAEMPDATLATLKIQPSEPRDSAVYFCASGSSGSTDTQYFGPGTRLTVL.